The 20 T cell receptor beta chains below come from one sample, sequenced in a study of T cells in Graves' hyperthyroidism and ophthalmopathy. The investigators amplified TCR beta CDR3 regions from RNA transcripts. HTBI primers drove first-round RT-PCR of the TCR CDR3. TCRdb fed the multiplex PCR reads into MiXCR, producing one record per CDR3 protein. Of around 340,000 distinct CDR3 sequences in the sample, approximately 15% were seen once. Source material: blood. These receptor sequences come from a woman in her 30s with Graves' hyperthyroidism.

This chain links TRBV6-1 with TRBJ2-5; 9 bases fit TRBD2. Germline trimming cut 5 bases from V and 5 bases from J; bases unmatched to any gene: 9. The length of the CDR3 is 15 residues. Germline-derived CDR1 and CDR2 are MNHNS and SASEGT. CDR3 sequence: CASSFGISGSETQYF. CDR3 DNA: TGTGCCAGCAGTTTTGGGATTAGCGGGAGTGAGACCCAGTACTTC.

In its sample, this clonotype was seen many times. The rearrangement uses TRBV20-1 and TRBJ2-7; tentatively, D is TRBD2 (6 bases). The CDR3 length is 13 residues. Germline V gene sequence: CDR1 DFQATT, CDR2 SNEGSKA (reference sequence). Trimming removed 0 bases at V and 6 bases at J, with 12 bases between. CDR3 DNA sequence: TGCAGTGCTAGAGAGGAGGGGCGCATCGAGCAGTACTTC. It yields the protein CSAREEGRIEQYF.

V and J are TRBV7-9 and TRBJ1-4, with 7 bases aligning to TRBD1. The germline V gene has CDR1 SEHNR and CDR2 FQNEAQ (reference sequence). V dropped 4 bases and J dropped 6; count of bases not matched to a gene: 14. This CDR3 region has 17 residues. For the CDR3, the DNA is TGTGCCAGCAGCTCTCGGGGAGGGGGCGTGTCTGATGAAAAACTGTTTTTT. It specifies CASSSRGGGVSDEKLFF.

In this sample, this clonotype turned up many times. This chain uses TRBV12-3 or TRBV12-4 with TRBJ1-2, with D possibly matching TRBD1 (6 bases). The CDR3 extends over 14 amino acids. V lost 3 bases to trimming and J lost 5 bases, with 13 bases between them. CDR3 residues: CASSFRGHPYGYTF. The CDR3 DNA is TGTGCCAGCAGTTTCCGGGGGCACCCGTATGGCTACACCTTC.

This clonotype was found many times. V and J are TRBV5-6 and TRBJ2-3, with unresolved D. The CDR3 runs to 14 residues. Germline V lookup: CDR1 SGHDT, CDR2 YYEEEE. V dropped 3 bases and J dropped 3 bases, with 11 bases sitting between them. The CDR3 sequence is CASSSNPVTDTQYF. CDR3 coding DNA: TGTGCCAGCAGCTCCAACCCGGTTACAGATACGCAGTATTTT.

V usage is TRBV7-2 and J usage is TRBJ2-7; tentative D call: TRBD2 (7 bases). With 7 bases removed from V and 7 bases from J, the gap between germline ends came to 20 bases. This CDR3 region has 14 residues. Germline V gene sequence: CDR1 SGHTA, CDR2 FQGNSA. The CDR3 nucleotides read TGTGCCAGCACCGGCGGAGTGGGAGGGGGGGAGCAGTACTTC. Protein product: CASTGGVGGGEQYF.

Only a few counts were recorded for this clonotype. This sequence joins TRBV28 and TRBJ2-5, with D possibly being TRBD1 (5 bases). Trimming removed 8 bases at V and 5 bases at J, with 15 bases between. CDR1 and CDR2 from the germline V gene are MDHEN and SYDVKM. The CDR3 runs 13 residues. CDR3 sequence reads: CASRGHSGETQYF. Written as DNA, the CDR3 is TGTGCCAGCCGCGGACATTCCGGGGAGACCCAGTACTTC.

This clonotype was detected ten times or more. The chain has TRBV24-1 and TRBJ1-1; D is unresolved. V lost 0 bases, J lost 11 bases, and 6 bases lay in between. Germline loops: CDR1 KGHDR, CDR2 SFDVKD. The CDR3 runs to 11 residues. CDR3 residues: CATSDLEEAFF. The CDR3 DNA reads TGTGCCACCAGTGATTTGGAGGAGGCTTTCTTT.

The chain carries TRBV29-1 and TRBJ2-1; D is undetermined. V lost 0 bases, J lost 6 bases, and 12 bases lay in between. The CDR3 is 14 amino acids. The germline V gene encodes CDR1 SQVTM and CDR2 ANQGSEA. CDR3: CSVEDLGTSNEQFF. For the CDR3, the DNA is TGCAGCGTTGAAGATCTTGGCACCAGCAATGAGCAGTTCTTC.

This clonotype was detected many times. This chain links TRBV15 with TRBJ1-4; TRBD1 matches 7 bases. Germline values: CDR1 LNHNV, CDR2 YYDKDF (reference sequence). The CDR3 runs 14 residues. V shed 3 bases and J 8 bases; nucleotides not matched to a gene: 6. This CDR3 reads CATSRDRPIEKLFF. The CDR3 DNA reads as TGTGCCACCAGCAGGGACAGGCCAATCGAAAAACTGTTTTTT.

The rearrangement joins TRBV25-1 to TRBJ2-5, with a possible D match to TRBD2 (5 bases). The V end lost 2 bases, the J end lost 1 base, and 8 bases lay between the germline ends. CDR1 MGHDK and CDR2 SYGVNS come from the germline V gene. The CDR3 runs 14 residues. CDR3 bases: TGTGCCAGCAGTGAAGGAGGAGTCCAAGAGACCCAGTACTTC. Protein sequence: CASSEGGVQETQYF.

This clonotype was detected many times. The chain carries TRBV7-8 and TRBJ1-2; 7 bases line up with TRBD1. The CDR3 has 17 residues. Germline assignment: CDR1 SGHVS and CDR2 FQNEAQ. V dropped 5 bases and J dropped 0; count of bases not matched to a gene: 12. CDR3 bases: TGTGCCAGCAGCCCCCGCAGACAGGGACAGACTAACTATGGCTACACCTTC. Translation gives CASSPRRQGQTNYGYTF.

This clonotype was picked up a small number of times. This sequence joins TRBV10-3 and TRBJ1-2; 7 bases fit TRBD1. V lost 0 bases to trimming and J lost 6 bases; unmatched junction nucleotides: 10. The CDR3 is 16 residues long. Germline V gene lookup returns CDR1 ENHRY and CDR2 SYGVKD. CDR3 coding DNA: TGTGCCATCAGTGAGTCTACTAGACAGGGAATGGATGGCTACACCTTC. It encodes CAISESTRQGMDGYTF.

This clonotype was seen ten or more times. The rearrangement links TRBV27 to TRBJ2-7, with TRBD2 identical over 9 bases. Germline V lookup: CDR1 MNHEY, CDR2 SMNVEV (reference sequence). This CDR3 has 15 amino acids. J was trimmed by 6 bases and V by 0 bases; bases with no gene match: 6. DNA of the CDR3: TGTGCCAGCAGTTTATCGGTAGCGGGAGAAGCCGAGCAGTACTTC. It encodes CASSLSVAGEAEQYF.

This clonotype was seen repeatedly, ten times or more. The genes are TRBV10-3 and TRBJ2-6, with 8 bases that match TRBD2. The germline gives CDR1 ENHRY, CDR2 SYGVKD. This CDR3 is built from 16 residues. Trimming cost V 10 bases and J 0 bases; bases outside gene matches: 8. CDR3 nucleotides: TGTGCCAGCACGGGGGGGATGTACTCTGGGGCCAACGTCCTGACTTTC. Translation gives CASTGGMYSGANVLTF.

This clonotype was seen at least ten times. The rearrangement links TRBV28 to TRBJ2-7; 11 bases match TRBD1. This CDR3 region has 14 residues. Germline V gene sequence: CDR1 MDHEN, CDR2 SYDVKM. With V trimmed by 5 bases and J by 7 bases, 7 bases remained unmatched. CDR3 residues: CASSHGQGAGEQYF. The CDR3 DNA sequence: TGTGCCAGCAGTCACGGACAGGGGGCAGGTGAGCAGTACTTC.

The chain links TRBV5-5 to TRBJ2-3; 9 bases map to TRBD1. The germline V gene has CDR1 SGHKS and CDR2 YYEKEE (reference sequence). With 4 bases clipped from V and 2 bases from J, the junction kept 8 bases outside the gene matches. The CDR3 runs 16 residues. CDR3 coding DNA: TGTGCCAGCAGCCTTGAACAGGGGGCACACACAGATACGCAGTATTTT. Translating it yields CASSLEQGAHTDTQYF.

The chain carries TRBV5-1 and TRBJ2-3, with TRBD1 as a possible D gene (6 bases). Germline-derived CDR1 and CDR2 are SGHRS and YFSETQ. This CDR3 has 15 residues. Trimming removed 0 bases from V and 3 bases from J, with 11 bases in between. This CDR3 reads CASSLGQGKTDTQYF. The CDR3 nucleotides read TGCGCCAGCAGCTTGGGGCAGGGGAAGACAGATACGCAGTATTTT. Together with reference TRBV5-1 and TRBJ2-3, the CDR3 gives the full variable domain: KAGVTQTPRYLIKTRGQQVTLSCSPISGHRSVSWYQQTPGQGLQFLFEYFSETQRNKGNFPGRFSGRQFSNSRSEMNVSTLELGDSALYLCASSLGQGKTDTQYFGPGTRLTVL.

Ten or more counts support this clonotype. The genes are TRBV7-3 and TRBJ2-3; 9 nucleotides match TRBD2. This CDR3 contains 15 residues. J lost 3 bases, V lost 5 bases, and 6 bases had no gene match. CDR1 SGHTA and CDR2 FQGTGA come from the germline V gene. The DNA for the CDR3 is TGTGCCAGCAGCCTATCTAGCGGGACGACAGATACGCAGTATTTT. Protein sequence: CASSLSSGTTDTQYF.

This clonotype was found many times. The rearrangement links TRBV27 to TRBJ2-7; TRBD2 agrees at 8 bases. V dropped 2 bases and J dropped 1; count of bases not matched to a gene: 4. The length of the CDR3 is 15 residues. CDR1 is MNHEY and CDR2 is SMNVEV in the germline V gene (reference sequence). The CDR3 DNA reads TGTGCCAGCAGTTTAGTCAGCGGGAGATCCTACGAGCAGTACTTC. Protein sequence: CASSLVSGRSYEQYF.